This T cell receptor (beta chain) was obtained from a study of T-cell reconstitution after alpha-beta-depleted transplantation in children. Library preparation (for TCRbeta) was performed with unique molecular identifiers. TCRdb re-analysed the PCR reads in MiXCR, keeping a single row per CDR3 protein. The data contain around 800,000 distinct CDR3 sequences, about 16% of them seen just once; the ten biggest clones take up around 5%. A few counts support this clonotype. V was trimmed by 4 bases and J by 6 bases, leaving 13 bases between them. The CDR3 contains 13 residues. The germline V gene has CDR1 SGHDT and CDR2 YYEEEE.

This TCR came from a male patient between 5 and 17 years old who had a stem cell transplant for acute lymphoblastic leukemia, so the T cells may come from the graft donor. This specimen was PBMCs, mostly from graft donor cells, taken 360 days after TCRalphabeta/CD19-depleted stem cell transplant. The chain has TRBV5-6 and TRBJ1-1; no clear D. The CDR3: CASSRRARAEAFF. CDR3 in DNA: TGTGCCAGCAGCAGGAGGGCGCGAGCTGAAGCTTTCTTT.